These 20 T cell receptor beta chains were sequenced from one sample in a study of T cell repertoires in cytomegalovirus infection. For these TCRs, the target antigens are not known. One entry per CDR3 protein, called by TCRdb with MiXCR from the reads. The repertoire holds 800,000 to 950,000 distinct CDR3 sequences, with around a third as singletons. Here the sequenced sample was cultured CD8+ T cells from PBMCs, taken from culture after CMV antigen stimulation. The receptors originated from a human donor in good health (CMV status not recorded). Some clones in this sample may be carry-over from other donors' samples.

The chain is built from TRBV27 and TRBJ2-2; a possible D gene is TRBD1 (6 bases). Trimming removed 5 bases from V and 6 bases from J, with 16 bases in between. The CDR3 is 15 amino acids. Germline loops: CDR1 MNHEY, CDR2 SMNVEV (reference sequence). In DNA form, the CDR3 reads TGTGCCAGCAGTCCAGGGTTTGACAGGCCCGGGGAGCTGTTTTTT. Translating gives CASSPGFDRPGELFF.

The chain recombines TRBV28 with TRBJ1-6, with a possible D match to TRBD1 (5 bases). Germline V gives CDR1 MDHEN, CDR2 SYDVKM. This CDR3 comprises 15 residues. V was shortened by 6 bases and J by 5 bases, with 14 bases between the two germline ends. CDR3 sequence (DNA): TGTGCCAGCAGCATCCCCGGACACCATAATTCACCCCTCCACTTT. It encodes CASSIPGHHNSPLHF.

V and J are TRBV9 and TRBJ2-3; 7 positions agree with TRBD2. The V gene end was trimmed by 3 bases and the J gene end by 5 bases; junction bases not matched to a gene: 12. CDR1 is SGDLS, CDR2 YYNGEE, per germline. This CDR3 comprises 16 residues. The CDR3 sequence is CASSDNLLATIDTQYF. In DNA form, the CDR3 reads TGTGCCAGCAGCGACAACTTACTAGCGACGATAGATACGCAGTATTTT.

This clonotype was recorded a few times. The chain links TRBV28 to TRBJ2-1, with D hard to call. Between the trimmed V and J ends, which lost 8 bases and 4 bases, there was a span of 9 bases. The CDR3 is 12 residues long. Germline V gene sequence: CDR1 MDHEN, CDR2 SYDVKM. In DNA, the CDR3 is TGTGCCAGCCTCTCCGGGTACAATGAGCAGTTCTTC. The encoded protein is CASLSGYNEQFF.

Ten or more counts support this clonotype. The chain is built from TRBV7-6 and TRBJ2-7; the match to TRBD2 covers 10 bases. Trimming took 1 base from V and 2 from J; bases not matched to a gene: 5. This CDR3 is 16 amino acids long. The germline gives CDR1 SGHVS, CDR2 FNYEAQ. The DNA of the CDR3 is TGTGCCAGCAGCTTAGGACCTAGCGGGAGCCCCTACGAGCAGTACTTC. Its translation is CASSLGPSGSPYEQYF.

This chain uses TRBV11-2 with TRBJ2-1, with D unclear. Trimming took 10 bases from V and 8 from J, leaving 9 bases between them. The CDR3 has 10 residues. The V gene's germline CDR1 is SGHAT and CDR2 FQNNGV. The CDR3 protein is CATGGYEQFF. The CDR3 DNA reads TGTGCCACCGGTGGGTATGAGCAGTTCTTC.

This chain connects TRBV28 to TRBJ2-2; 7 positions match TRBD1. Germline loops: CDR1 MDHEN, CDR2 SYDVKM. The CDR3 consists of 15 residues. With V trimmed by 3 bases and J by 7 bases, 8 bases remained unmatched. CDR3 residues: CASSFKTGDVGELFF. CDR3 DNA sequence: TGTGCCAGCAGTTTCAAAACAGGGGATGTCGGGGAGCTGTTTTTT.

For this clonotype: A clone one base away is much larger, so this may be a read error. V usage is TRBV7-6 and J usage is TRBJ1-1; D is uncertain. V was cut by 5 bases and J by 5 bases, with 18 bases left in between. Germline CDR1 SGHVS, CDR2 FNYEAQ. CDR3 size: 15 residues. The CDR3 nucleotides are TGTGCCAGCAGCCGTGGGATCTGGTTGGGAACTGAAGCTTTCTTT. This codes for CASSRGIWLGTEAFF.

This clonotype was detected only a few times. The rearrangement links TRBV6-1 to TRBJ1-2, with D possibly being TRBD1 (6 bases). Germline lookup yields CDR1 MNHNS and CDR2 SASEGT. V shed 8 bases and J shed 4 bases, with 11 bases lying between them. CDR3 length: 12 residues. CDR3 residues: CASGQLGYGYTF. The CDR3, as DNA: TGTGCCAGCGGACAGTTGGGCTATGGCTACACCTTC.

This chain connects TRBV11-1 to TRBJ2-1, with D perhaps matching TRBD1 or TRBD2 (5 bases each). V lost 3 bases to trimming and J lost 7 bases, with 16 bases between them. The CDR3 spans 15 residues. From germline, CDR1 is SGHAT and CDR2 FQDESV (reference sequence). The CDR3 protein is CASSLNSGTANEQFF. The CDR3 DNA follows: TGTGCCAGCAGCTTGAATTCCGGGACGGCTAATGAGCAGTTCTTC.

This clonotype was seen a few times. The J gene is TRBJ2-1, the V gene TRBV7-8, with a tentative D call TRBD1 (6 bases). This CDR3 region has 17 residues. Trimming pared 6 bases from V and 0 bases from J, leaving 18 bases between. CDR1 and CDR2 (germline): SGHVS, FQNEAQ. The CDR3: CASRIGRRDISYNEQFF. Written as DNA, the CDR3 is TGTGCCAGCAGGATAGGAAGAAGGGACATCTCCTACAATGAGCAGTTCTTC. The whole variable domain, filled in from reference TRBV7-8 and TRBJ2-1, reads GAGVSQSPRYKVAKRGQDVALRCDPISGHVSLFWYQQALGQGPEFLTYFQNEAQLDKSGLPSDRFFAERPEGSVSTLKIQRTQQEDSAVYLCASRIGRRDISYNEQFFGPGTRLTVL.

The chain is built from TRBV2 and TRBJ2-1, with 7 bases identical to TRBD2. The germline V gene encodes CDR1 SNHLY and CDR2 FYNNEI. CDR3 size: 11 residues. The CDR3 sequence: CGRGTYNEQFF. For the CDR3, the DNA is TGTGGGCGGGGGACCTACAATGAGCAGTTCTTC.

A few counts support this clonotype. The genes are TRBV12-3 or TRBV12-4 and TRBJ1-1; TRBD1 is a possible D gene (5 bases). This CDR3 has 14 residues. V lost 6 bases to trimming and J lost 7 bases, with 18 bases between them. The CDR3 region has the DNA TGTGCCAGCAGCCTCCCGGGACGGACGCATGAAGCTTTCTTT. Translated, it gives CASSLPGRTHEAFF.

This chain links TRBV6-5 with TRBJ1-3; D not certain. V lost 8 bases, J lost 7 bases, and 21 bases lay in between. Germline V gene lookup returns CDR1 MNHEY and CDR2 SVGAGI. There are 15 residues in the CDR3. CDR3 sequence reads: CASSHTQDLRNTIYF. DNA for the CDR3: TGTGCCAGCTCCCATACTCAGGATTTAAGGAACACCATATATTTT.

The genes are TRBV28 and TRBJ2-7; possibly TRBD1 for D (6 bases). The V gene's germline CDR1 is MDHEN and CDR2 SYDVKM. Trimming shortened V by 5 bases and J by 4 bases, and 12 bases separated the two germline ends. The CDR3 is made up of 13 amino acids. CDR3 residues: CASSARTEYEQYV. CDR3 coding DNA: TGTGCCAGCAGTGCCAGGACAGAATACGAGCAGTACGTC.

This rearrangement joins TRBV12-3 or TRBV12-4 to TRBJ1-6; D possibly corresponds to TRBD1 (6 bases). This CDR3 is built from 15 residues. The germline V and J ends were trimmed by 5 bases and 6 bases, with 14 bases remaining between them. Here the CDR3 reads CASSTTGGRNSPLHF. The DNA for the CDR3 is TGTGCCAGCAGTACTACCGGGGGCCGTAATTCACCCCTCCACTTT.

In its sample, this clonotype was seen many times. The chain is built from TRBV6-1 and TRBJ2-7; D is perhaps TRBD2 (6 bases). The CDR3 length is 15 residues. V lost 0 bases to trimming and J lost 3 bases, with 12 bases between them. The germline V gene encodes CDR1 MNHNS and CDR2 SASEGT. The CDR3 loop is CASSEAIGGDYEQYV. The CDR3 DNA reads TGTGCCAGCAGTGAAGCTATTGGAGGGGACTACGAGCAGTACGTC.

Ten or more counts support this clonotype. The chain has TRBV27 and TRBJ1-1, with 9 bases lining up with TRBD1. Germline V CDR1 and CDR2: MNHEY, SMNVEV (reference sequence). There are 13 residues in the CDR3. V shed 5 bases and J 3 bases; nucleotides not matched to a gene: 1. CDR3 in DNA: TGTGCCAGCAGTGGACAGGGGTACACTGAAGCTTTCTTT. Amino acids: CASSGQGYTEAFF.

Only a few counts were recorded for this clonotype. The CDR3: CASSSSRDRGLPLHF. CDR3 sequence (DNA): TGTGCCAGCAGTTCCAGCCGGGACAGGGGCCTCCCCCTCCACTTT. V is TRBV7-9 and J is TRBJ1-6; 10 nucleotides agree with TRBD1. The germline V gene has CDR1 SEHNR and CDR2 FQNEAQ (reference sequence). The CDR3 has 15 residues. Trimming cost V 6 bases and J 13 bases; bases outside gene matches: 12.

The chain employs TRBV15 and TRBJ2-1, with D uncertain. The germline CDR1 and CDR2 sequences are LNHNV and YYDKDF (reference sequence). Trimming removed 0 bases at V and 9 bases at J, with 9 bases between. CDR3 length: 13 residues. Here the CDR3 reads CATSRDSRIEQFF. As DNA, the CDR3 is TGTGCCACCAGCAGAGATAGTCGAATTGAGCAGTTCTTC.